This TCR beta chain was observed in a study of shared clonotypes between healthy human individuals. Whole-study findings and limits: Few donors limited the genetic and exposure-history diversity represented. The study generally estimated greater richness for naive than memory subsets.

The table lists this clone with a count of one. The antigen is undetermined. Generated by immunoSEQ multiplex PCR, the TCRdb table keeps only in-frame clones and is missing some. The table includes more than 2 million clones, over 85% detected once. Trimming cost V 4 bases and J 8 bases, with 14 bases left between them. Germline values: CDR1 MNHEY, CDR2 SVGAGI. CDR3 length: 13 amino acids. Sequenced: naive CD4+ T cells sorted from blood. Subset reported: CD45RA+ positively selected. The sequence was obtained from a man aged 18 to 29 in good health. The chain couples TRBV6-5 to TRBJ1-2; D remains unclear. The CDR3 nucleotides are TGTGCCAGCAGTTTAGACGGTGTCTGGGGCTACACCTTC. This encodes CASSLDGVWGYTF.